This TCR beta chain comes out of a study of cytomegalovirus exposure and HLA in healthy donors. Between the trimmed V and J ends, which lost 9 bases and 0 bases, there was a span of 11 bases. Per germline, CDR1 LNHDA and CDR2 SQIVND (reference sequence). The CDR3 is made up of 14 amino acids. In the case of this clone: Its specificity is unknown. Within the sample, other DNA sequences also encode this same CDR3.

60 Vbeta and 13 Jbeta primers were used in PCR. Libraries were prepared by immunoSEQ multiplex PCR; TCRdb keeps only in-frame clonotypes and omits some of them. The sample holds approximately 290,000 clones; about four fifths are singletons and the top ten take about 0.29%. Study outcomes and limitations: V- and J-gene trimming of TCR beta was linked (in a later analysis) to a missense DCLRE1C variant. It was reportedly the case that the classifier diagnosed cytomegalovirus status with high specificity and sensitivity.

V usage is TRBV19 and J usage is TRBJ1-4, with D unresolved. The origin of this receptor is a girl between 2 and 10 years old in good health and CMV-seronegative. Specimen: PBMCs. The CDR3: CASRTGSTNEKLFF. In DNA form, the CDR3 reads TGTGCCAGCCGCACGGGGTCAACTAATGAAAAACTGTTTTTT.